This TCR beta chain was captured in a study of human T cells and chemical hapten exposure. The wider study: Patches with 0.01% DPC went on the upper back, and the tests were read at 6 days.

The sample's time point: patch test 1, 2 weeks after DPC sensitization. Specified treatment: therapeutic diphenylcyclopropenone sensitization with weekly scalp DPC. Extraction yielded total RNA from whole blood (unfractionated). Deletions cut 3 bases from V and 2 bases from J, with 16 bases between. This CDR3 contains 16 residues. Germline values: CDR1 KGHSH, CDR2 LQKENI. This clonotype has only a few counts. Its target is unknown. TCRdb passed the RACE reads through MiXCR, listing each CDR3 protein once. The repertoire holds 40,000 to 65,000 distinct CDR3 sequences, with about 11% as singletons. General study results and limits: DPC sensitization left the count of TCRs above 1 in 1000 unchanged.

J is TRBJ1-1 and V is TRBV18; no clear D gene. This specimen consisted of whole blood, obtained in connection with sensitization to the hapten diphenylcyclopropenone (DPC). This TCR was sampled from a middle-aged woman with alopecia areata. Some clones in this sample may be carry-over from other donors' samples. CDR3 residues: CASSPTEVEGNTEAFF. CDR3 DNA: TGTGCCAGCTCACCCACGGAGGTTGAAGGCAACACTGAAGCTTTCTTT.